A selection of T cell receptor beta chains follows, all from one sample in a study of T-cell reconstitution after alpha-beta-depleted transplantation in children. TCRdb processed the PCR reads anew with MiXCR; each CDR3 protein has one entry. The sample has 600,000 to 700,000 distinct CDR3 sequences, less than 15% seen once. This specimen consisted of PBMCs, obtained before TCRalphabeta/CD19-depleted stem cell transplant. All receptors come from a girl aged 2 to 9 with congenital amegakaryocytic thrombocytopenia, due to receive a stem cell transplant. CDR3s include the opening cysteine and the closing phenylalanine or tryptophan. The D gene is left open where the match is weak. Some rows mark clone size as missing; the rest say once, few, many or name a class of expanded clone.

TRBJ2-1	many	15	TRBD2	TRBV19	CASNAGTSVYNEQFF	TGTGCCAGTAACGCCGGGACTAGCGTCTACAATGAGCAGTTCTTC
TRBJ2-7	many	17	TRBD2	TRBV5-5	CASSEETGLAEYYEQYF	TGTGCCAGCAGCGAGGAAACCGGACTAGCGGAATACTACGAGCAGTACTTC
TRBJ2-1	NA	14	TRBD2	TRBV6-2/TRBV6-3	CAIEGLAGVNEQFF	TGTGCCATAGAGGGGCTAGCGGGAGTCAATGAGCAGTTCTTC
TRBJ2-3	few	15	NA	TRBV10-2	CASSESYYATDTQYF	TGCGCCAGCAGTGAGTCTTACTACGCCACAGATACGCAGTATTTT
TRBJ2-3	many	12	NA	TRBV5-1	CASSRDTDTQYF	TGCGCCAGCAGCCGTGACACAGATACGCAGTATTTT
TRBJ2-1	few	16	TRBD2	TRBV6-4	CASSDSGGRSYNEQFF	TGTGCCAGCAGTGACTCGGGCGGGAGATCCTACAATGAGCAGTTCTTC
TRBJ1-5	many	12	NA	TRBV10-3	CAISDQAGTQHF	TGTGCCATCAGTGACCAGGCTGGGACCCAGCATTTT
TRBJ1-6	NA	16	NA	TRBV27	CASSSGLGEYTSPLHF	TGTGCCAGCAGTTCCGGTTTAGGGGAGTATACTTCACCCCTCCACTTT
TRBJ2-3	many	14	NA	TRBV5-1	CASSRTTNTDTQYF	TGCGCCAGCAGCCGGACTACCAACACAGATACGCAGTATTTT
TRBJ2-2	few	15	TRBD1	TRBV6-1	CASSRRQGEYGELFF	TGTGCCAGCAGCCGACGACAGGGGGAATACGGGGAGCTGTTTTTT
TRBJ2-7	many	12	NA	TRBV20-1	CSARRLAIEQYF	TGCAGTGCTAGGCGTCTAGCGATCGAGCAGTACTTC
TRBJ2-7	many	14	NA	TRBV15	CATSRDRGSYEQYF	TGTGCCACCAGCAGAGATCGAGGATCCTACGAGCAGTACTTC
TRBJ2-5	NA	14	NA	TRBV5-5	CASSLVLSEETQYF	TGTGCCAGCAGCTTGGTCCTATCAGAAGAGACCCAGTACTTC
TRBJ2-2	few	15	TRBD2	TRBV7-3	CASSPGGLQAGELFF	TGTGCCAGCAGCCCGGGGGGACTTCAAGCCGGGGAGCTGTTTTTT
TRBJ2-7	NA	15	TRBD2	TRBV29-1	CSVAGGSGGLGEQYF	TGCAGCGTTGCCGGTGGTAGCGGGGGACTAGGGGAGCAGTACTTC
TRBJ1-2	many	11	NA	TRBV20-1	CSALGGYGYTF	TGCAGTGCTCTAGGGGGCTATGGCTACACCTTC
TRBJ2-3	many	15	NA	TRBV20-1	CSARDDRSTRDTQYF	TGCAGTGCTAGAGATGACAGGTCCACCCGTGATACGCAGTATTTT
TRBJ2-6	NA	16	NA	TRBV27	CASSSPLRAGANVLTF	TGTGCCAGCAGTTCCCCCCTCAGGGCTGGGGCCAACGTCCTGACTTTC
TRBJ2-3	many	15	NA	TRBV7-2	CASSFDPRSTDTQYF	TGTGCCAGCAGCTTTGACCCCCGAAGCACAGATACGCAGTATTTT
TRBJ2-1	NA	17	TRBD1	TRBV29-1	CSVGIPIRGQAFKEQFF	TGCAGCGTTGGAATCCCAATTAGGGGACAGGCATTCAAGGAGCAGTTCTTC
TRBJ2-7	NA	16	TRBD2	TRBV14	CASSQDAGTRRQEQYF	TGTGCCAGCAGCCAGGACGCCGGGACTAGGCGTCAAGAGCAGTACTTC
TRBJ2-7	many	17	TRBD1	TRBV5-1	CASSLDFKQGIGYEQYF	TGCGCCAGCAGCTTGGATTTCAAACAGGGGATAGGCTACGAGCAGTACTTC
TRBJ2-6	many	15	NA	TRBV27	CASKALNSGANVLTF	TGTGCCAGCAAGGCTCTTAACTCTGGGGCCAACGTCCTGACTTTC
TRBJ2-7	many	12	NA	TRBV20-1	CSAKKGKGEQYF	TGCAGTGCTAAAAAGGGGAAGGGCGAGCAGTACTTC
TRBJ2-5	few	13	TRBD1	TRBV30	CAWRAQGEETQYF	TGTGCCTGGAGGGCGCAGGGGGAAGAGACCCAGTACTTC
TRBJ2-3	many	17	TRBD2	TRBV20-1	CSARPRISGRWADTQYF	TGCAGTGCTAGGCCACGAATTAGCGGGAGGTGGGCAGATACGCAGTATTTT
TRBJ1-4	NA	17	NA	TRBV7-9	CASSLDRRVGRNEKLFF	TGTGCCAGCAGCTTAGATCGCCGGGTCGGCCGAAATGAAAAACTGTTTTTT
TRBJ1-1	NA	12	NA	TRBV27	CASGGWDTEAFF	TGTGCCAGCGGGGGATGGGACACTGAAGCTTTCTTT
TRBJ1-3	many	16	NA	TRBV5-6	CASSLGPGSPGNTIYF	TGTGCCAGCAGCTTGGGCCCAGGGAGCCCTGGAAACACCATATATTTT
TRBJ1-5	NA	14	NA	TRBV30	CAWSDGGGGQPQHF	TGTGCCTGGAGTGACGGGGGAGGCGGTCAGCCCCAGCATTTT
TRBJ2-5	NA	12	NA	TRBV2	CASPKGEETQYF	TGTGCCAGTCCAAAGGGGGAAGAGACCCAGTACTTC
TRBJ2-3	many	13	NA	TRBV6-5	CASSYSTTDTQYF	TGTGCCAGCAGTTACTCGACTACCGATACGCAGTATTTT
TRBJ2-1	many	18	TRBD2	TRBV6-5	CASSQTPGTSYPEDEQFF	TGTGCCAGCAGCCAAACCCCCGGGACTAGTTACCCCGAGGATGAGCAGTTCTTC
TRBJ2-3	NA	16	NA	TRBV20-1	CSARDLKDLRTDTQYF	TGCAGTGCTAGAGATCTCAAGGACCTCCGCACAGATACGCAGTATTTT
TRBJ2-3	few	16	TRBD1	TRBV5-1	CASSEGQTLFTDTQYF	TGCGCCAGCAGCGAGGGACAGACCCTCTTCACAGATACGCAGTATTTT
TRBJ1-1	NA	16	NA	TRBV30	CAWSVRRQGTGTEAFF	TGTGCCTGGAGTGTACGTCGGCAGGGAACAGGGACTGAAGCTTTCTTT
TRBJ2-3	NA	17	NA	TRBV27	CASSRGWEFLSTDTQYF	TGTGCCAGCTCCCGGGGGTGGGAATTCCTTAGCACAGATACGCAGTATTTT
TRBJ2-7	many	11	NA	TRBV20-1	CSASGHSEQYF	TGCAGTGCTAGTGGGCACTCCGAGCAGTACTTC
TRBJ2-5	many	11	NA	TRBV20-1	CSASWGVTQYF	TGCAGTGCTAGTTGGGGCGTCACCCAGTACTTC
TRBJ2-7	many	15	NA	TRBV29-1	CSVISVGSENYEQYF	TGCAGCGTCATATCTGTAGGTTCAGAGAACTACGAGCAGTACTTC